A single sample gave rise to the 15 T cell receptor beta chains below, sequenced in a study of T cells in Graves' hyperthyroidism and ophthalmopathy (dated by TCRdb to the late 2010s). Library creation used multiplex PCR. Instrument on record: Illumina HiSeq 2000. Amplification of TCR beta CDR3 regions was carried out from RNA transcripts. A first-round RT-PCR of the TCR CDR3 used the HTBI primer set with the Qiagen OneStep RT-PCR kit. TCRdb trimmed public reads at Q25 via fastp, called clones via MiXCR and kept in-frame beta chains. Rows with a matching CDR3 protein are joined into one entry that keeps the most common DNA and genes. For this sample there are about 400,000 distinct CDR3 sequences; roughly 13% appear just once. 9.2% of the sample is in the top ten clones. The specimen was blood. Receptors were obtained from a woman aged 18 to 35 with Graves' hyperthyroidism.

This clonotype turned up a few times. The chain uses TRBV28 and TRBJ2-3; D is possibly TRBD2 (5 bases). There are 15 residues in the CDR3. The V end lost 2 bases, the J end lost 2 bases, and 11 bases lay between the germline ends. Looked up from germline, CDR1 is MDHEN and CDR2 is SYDVKM. The CDR3 region is CASSLQADSTDTQYF. CDR3 bases: TGTGCCAGCAGTTTACAGGCGGACTCCACAGATACGCAGTATTTT.

This clonotype was found many times. This chain's CDR3 is CASSSQGGFNQPQHF. The CDR3 DNA sequence: TGTGCCAGCAGTTCTCAAGGGGGGTTCAATCAGCCCCAGCATTTT. This chain connects TRBV12-3 or TRBV12-4 to TRBJ1-5; tentatively, D is TRBD1 (6 bases). V gave up 4 bases and J gave up 3 bases, with 13 bases separating them. This CDR3 is built from 15 residues.

This chain links TRBV19 with TRBJ1-5; D may be TRBD1 (6 bases). Germline CDR1 and CDR2: LNHDA and SQIVND (reference sequence). V lost 3 bases and J lost 3, with 18 bases in between. This CDR3 region has 17 residues. As DNA, the CDR3 is TGTGCCAGTAGTATTGCATATGGGGGCAGCAACAATCAGCCCCAGCATTTT. This gives the protein CASSIAYGGSNNQPQHF.

This clonotype was detected ten times or more. The chain uses TRBV6-5 and TRBJ2-6; no definite D call. Trimming cost V 1 base and J 0 bases, with 10 bases left between them. CDR3 length: 17 amino acids. CDR1 MNHEY and CDR2 SVGAGI come from the germline V gene. The CDR3 DNA reads as TGTGCCAGCAGTTACTTAGGTCCGGGCTCTGGGGCCAACGTCCTGACTTTC. Translation: CASSYLGPGSGANVLTF.

The sample holds many counts of this clonotype. The gene calls are TRBV12-3 or TRBV12-4 and TRBJ1-5; D call uncertain. The CDR3 loop spans 18 amino acids. The germline V and J ends were trimmed by 2 bases and 0 bases, with 17 bases remaining between them. The CDR3 here is CASSLRWTVRYSNQPQHF. The CDR3 coding sequence is TGTGCCAGCAGTTTAAGGTGGACGGTTCGTTATAGCAATCAGCCCCAGCATTTT.

This clonotype was counted many times. The rearrangement uses TRBV5-4 and TRBJ2-7; no clear D. The CDR3 has 14 amino acids. Germline CDR1 SGHNT, CDR2 YYREEE (reference sequence). V was cut by 3 bases and J by 5 bases, with 15 bases left in between. DNA of the CDR3: TGTGCCAGCAGCTCCCCAAAAGCGAGCGACGAGCAGTACTTC. Amino acid sequence: CASSSPKASDEQYF.

This chain links TRBV19 with TRBJ1-1, with D possibly TRBD1 on 6 matching bases. The CDR3 has 12 amino acids. The germline gives CDR1 LNHDA, CDR2 SQIVND (reference sequence). Between the trimmed V and J ends, which lost 9 bases and 5 bases, there was a span of 13 bases. In nucleotides, the CDR3 is TGTGCCAGCAGAGGGGGTTATACTGAAGCTTTCTTT. It yields the protein CASRGGYTEAFF.

The chain couples TRBV6-1 to TRBJ1-1; 7 positions agree with TRBD1. Trimming took 7 bases from V and 6 from J; bases not matched to a gene: 5. The germline gives CDR1 MNHNS, CDR2 SASEGT. The CDR3 is 12 residues long. CDR3 residues: CASTGGGPEAFF. The CDR3 DNA is TGTGCCAGCACAGGGGGTGGACCTGAAGCTTTCTTT.

This clonotype was counted ten times or more. This rearrangement joins TRBV27 to TRBJ2-5; TRBD1 agrees at 7 bases. V was clipped by 5 bases and J by 0 bases; unmatched bases: 3. The CDR3 has 14 residues. Per the germline V gene, CDR1 is MNHEY and CDR2 is SMNVEV (reference sequence). The DNA of the CDR3 is TGTGCCAGCAGTCGGGGACAGTACCAAGAGACCCAGTACTTC. Protein: CASSRGQYQETQYF.

The sample holds many counts of this clonotype. The chain carries TRBV7-3 and TRBJ1-1; maybe TRBD1 (6 bases). The CDR3 has 14 amino acids. Trimming cost V 1 base and J 8 bases, with 14 bases left between them. From germline, CDR1 is SGHTA and CDR2 FQGTGA. CDR3 sequence reads: CASSLRGADSEAFF. CDR3 nucleotides: TGTGCCAGCAGCTTAAGGGGGGCTGACTCCGAAGCTTTCTTT.

This clonotype was observed many times. The chain joins TRBV3-1 to TRBJ2-1; D assignment may be TRBD1 or TRBD2 (5 bases each). Germline V gene lookup returns CDR1 LGHDT and CDR2 YNNKEL (reference sequence). Trimming cost V 4 bases and J 0 bases, with 13 bases left between them. The CDR3 totals 16 residues. The CDR3 bases are TGTGCCAGCAGCCTTTGGGGGAGCGGCTCCTACAATGAGCAGTTCTTC. Its translation is CASSLWGSGSYNEQFF.

This clonotype was found a few times. The chain is built from TRBV27 and TRBJ2-2, with 10 positions matching TRBD2. V trimming: 4 bases; J trimming: 3 bases; junction bases outside the gene matches: 5. The CDR3 runs to 16 residues. Germline CDR1 MNHEY, CDR2 SMNVEV (reference sequence). The CDR3 coding sequence is TGTGCCAGCAGTTCGAGTCTAGCGGGAGACACCGGGGAGCTGTTTTTT. This translates into CASSSSLAGDTGELFF.

The V call is TRBV29-1, the J call TRBJ2-3; 10 positions match TRBD2. V lost 8 bases, J lost 0 bases, and 20 bases stayed unmatched. Per germline, CDR1 SQVTM and CDR2 ANQGSEA. This CDR3 is 19 amino acids long. The CDR3 coding sequence is TGCAGCTCCGTTGTTGTTCTAGCGGGAGTAACCCGTAGCACAGATACGCAGTATTTT. Its translation: CSSVVVLAGVTRSTDTQYF.

The sample holds a few counts of this clonotype. The gene calls are TRBV28 and TRBJ2-7; maybe TRBD1 (6 bases). The CDR3 totals 15 residues. V lost 2 bases and J 3 bases, leaving 14 bases between the germline ends. Germline CDR1 is MDHEN and CDR2 is SYDVKM. CDR3 residues: CASSLGRTAFYEQYF. CDR3 DNA: TGTGCCAGCAGTTTAGGTAGGACAGCCTTCTACGAGCAGTACTTC.

This clonotype was found many times. The rearrangement links TRBV2 to TRBJ1-1; 7 positions agree with TRBD1. CDR3 length: 13 residues. V lost 9 bases, J lost 1 base, and 5 bases stayed unmatched. Germline CDR1 is SNHLY and CDR2 is FYNNEI. The CDR3 loop reads CASTDRTNTEAFF. In nucleotides, the CDR3 is TGTGCCAGTACGGACAGGACGAACACTGAAGCTTTCTTT.